The clone carrying this T cell receptor beta chain has only one observation. This sample stems from a study of blood T cells in healthy people across ages. The CDR3 has 15 amino acids. Trimming took 2 bases from V and 2 from J, leaving 12 bases between them. The germline V gene has CDR1 SGHRS and CDR2 YFSETQ. They isolated at least 6.5 million PBMCs from each sample. The authors ran a second PCR of about 6 to 11 cycles using a sample-barcoded 5' primer and a J-beta primer mix. Via MiXCR, TCRdb re-called the 5' RACE reads, giving one row per CDR3 protein. The sample records about 570,000 distinct CDR3 sequences, roughly a quarter being singletons.

Sequenced sample: blood. This receptor was obtained from a woman in her 70s in good health. The chain links TRBV5-1 to TRBJ2-3; D is undetermined. The CDR3 spells CASSFAIGNTDTQYF. The CDR3 DNA reads TGCGCCAGCAGCTTCGCGATAGGAAACACAGATACGCAGTATTTT. The entire variable domain, with the rest obtained from reference TRBV5-1 and TRBJ2-3, is as follows: KAGVTQTPRYLIKTRGQQVTLSCSPISGHRSVSWYQQTPGQGLQFLFEYFSETQRNKGNFPGRFSGRQFSNSRSEMNVSTLELGDSALYLCASSFAIGNTDTQYFGPGTRLTVL.